This is a list of T cell receptor beta chains from one sample in a study of blood T cell repertoires in COVID-19. This table comes from immunoSEQ multiplex PCR, and its TCRdb copy is limited to in-frame clones, with some not included. The repertoire has approximately 390,000 clones, 88% of them found once; the top ten carry roughly 2%. The sequenced material came from PBMCs or T cells enriched from blood (not recorded which). These receptors all come from a woman between 40 and 50 years old with acute COVID-19. The CDR3 runs from the conserved cysteine through the conserved F or W. The D gene is left open where the match is weak. For some rows the clone size is stated as once, few or many, or as a class when expanded; others skip it.

clone size	D gene	V gene	J gene	CDR3 DNA	CDR3 protein
-	-	TRBV6-5	TRBJ1-1	TGTGCCAGCCTGGGACACTCCAGCACTGAAGCTTTCTTT	CASLGHSSTEAFF
-	-	TRBV3-1/TRBV3-2	TRBJ1-2	TGTGCCAGCAGCCAATATCAAGGACTCTATGGCTACACCTTC	CASSQYQGLYGYTF
-	-	TRBV15	TRBJ1-4	TGTGCCACCAGCAGAGGCGGATACGAAAAACTGTTTTTT	CATSRGGYEKLFF
-	-	TRBV3-1/TRBV3-2	TRBJ1-3	TGTGCCAGCAGCCAAGTAACTGGAAACACCATATATTTT	CASSQVTGNTIYF
-	-	TRBV7-9	TRBJ2-7	TGTGCCAGCAGCATTGACAGCTACGAGCAGTACTTC	CASSIDSYEQYF
once	TRBD2	TRBV5-1	TRBJ2-1	TGCGCCAGCAGCTTGGCTACTAGCGGGGGGCGGAATGAGCAGTTCTTC	CASSLATSGGRNEQFF
-	-	TRBV18	TRBJ1-1	TGTGCCAGCTCACCAAACAGCAACACTGAAGCTTTCTTT	CASSPNSNTEAFF
-	TRBD1	TRBV5-6	TRBJ2-1	TGTGCCAGCAGGGAACAGGGGGTCTACAATGAGCAGTTCTTC	CASREQGVYNEQFF
-	-	TRBV6-1	TRBJ1-3	TGTGCCAGCAGTGAAGCTGGCAGGGGAAACACCATATATTTT	CASSEAGRGNTIYF
-	TRBD2	TRBV30	TRBJ2-7	TGTGCCTGGAGTAAGCGGGGGGCTTTATACGAGCAGTACTTC	CAWSKRGALYEQYF
once	TRBD1	TRBV19	TRBJ1-5	TGTGCCAGTAGTAGCAGCGGACAGGGAGAAACTAATCAGCCCCAGCATTTT	CASSSSGQGETNQPQHF
-	-	TRBV18	TRBJ2-2	TGTGCCAGCTCACCCGAGTCGTGGACCGGGGAGCTGTTTTTT	CASSPESWTGELFF
-	TRBD1	TRBV5-1	TRBJ2-7	TGCGCCAGCAGCTCCACAGGGGGTGCCTACGAGCAGTACTTC	CASSSTGGAYEQYF
-	TRBD1	TRBV2	TRBJ2-3	TGTGCCAGCAGCCGATTGGGACAGGGCTGGACAGATACGCAGTATTTT	CASSRLGQGWTDTQYF
-	-	TRBV5-5	TRBJ1-4	TGTGCCAGCAGCTCGAACAGGAATGAAAAACTGTTTTTT	CASSSNRNEKLFF
-	TRBD1	TRBV7-8	TRBJ1-1	TGTGCCAGCAGCGCGCGGGACAGACAAAACACTGAAGCTTTCTTT	CASSARDRQNTEAFF
once	-	TRBV11-2	TRBJ2-5	TGTGCCAGCAGCAAACGGACGGACCCAGGGGAGACCCAGTACTTC	CASSKRTDPGETQYF
-	-	TRBV3-1/TRBV3-2	TRBJ1-5	TGTGCCAGCAGCCAAAGCAGGAATAGCAATCAGCCCCAGCATTTT	CASSQSRNSNQPQHF
few	TRBD1	TRBV5-4	TRBJ1-5	TGTGCCAGCAGCTCCGACAGGGATCAGCCCCAGCATTTT	CASSSDRDQPQHF
-	TRBD2	TRBV11-2	TRBJ2-5	TGTGCCAGCAGCTTAGGGAGCGGGGTGAACCAAGAGACCCAGTACTTC	CASSLGSGVNQETQYF
-	-	TRBV30	TRBJ2-7	TGTGCCTGGAGGCAAAGAGCGGGTTGGGAGCAGTACTTC	CAWRQRAGWEQYF
-	-	TRBV19	TRBJ2-1	TGTGCCAGTAGTAGCCGGGACTACAATGAGCAGTTCTTC	CASSSRDYNEQFF
-	-	TRBV28	TRBJ2-7	TGTGCCAGCACCCCCTTTGCGAGCTCCTACGAGCAGTACTTC	CASTPFASSYEQYF
-	TRBD2	TRBV7-9	TRBJ2-3	TGTGCCAGCAGCTCCCGGACTAGCGGGGGGGCCAGATATACGCAGTATTTT	CASSSRTSGGARYTQYF
once	TRBD1	TRBV15	TRBJ1-6	TGTGCCACCAGCGGGGCCGGGACAGGGGTTTCACCCCTCCACTTT	CATSGAGTGVSPLHF
few	TRBD1	TRBV19	TRBJ1-2	TGTGCCAGTACCTACAGGGGGCTTGACGGCTACACCTTC	CASTYRGLDGYTF
-	-	TRBV12-3/TRBV12-4	TRBJ1-6	TGTGCCAGCAGTTACGGTAATAATTCACCCCTCCACTTT	CASSYGNNSPLHF
-	-	TRBV27	TRBJ2-2	TGTGCCAGCAGTTTTGGAGGGAGTCTGTCCGGGGAGCTGTTTTTT	CASSFGGSLSGELFF
-	TRBD1	TRBV2	TRBJ1-4	TGTGCCAGCAGTTATAGGATTGGGACAGGGTCAACTAATGAAAAACTGTTTTTT	CASSYRIGTGSTNEKLFF
-	-	TRBV19	TRBJ2-7	TGTGCCAGTAGTCCCCATCCGGGGTCCTACGAGCAGTACTTC	CASSPHPGSYEQYF
-	TRBD2	TRBV3-1/TRBV3-2	TRBJ2-1	TGTGCCAGCAGCCAAGGGGCGGGGGGGCGCGAGCAGTTCTTC	CASSQGAGGREQFF
-	-	TRBV12-5	TRBJ2-3	TGTGCTAGTGGTTCGAGCCACTCCGGGACACTCGCGGATACGCAGTATTTT	CASGSSHSGTLADTQYF
-	TRBD1	TRBV7-9	TRBJ1-3	TGTGCCAGCAGCTTAGACAGGGGGGCTGGAAACACCATATATTTT	CASSLDRGAGNTIYF
-	-	TRBV29-1	TRBJ1-1	TGCAGCGTTGCGGGCTACGGACAGCGTTTGGGGAACACTGAAGCTTTCTTT	CSVAGYGQRLGNTEAFF
-	TRBD2	TRBV7-6	TRBJ2-7	TGTGCCAGCAGCCCTAGCGGGGGGTTTCCCTCCTACGAGCAGTACTTC	CASSPSGGFPSYEQYF
-	TRBD2	TRBV5-1	TRBJ2-1	TGCGCCAGCAGCTTGGCGGTAGCGGGGGGGGAGCAGTTCTTC	CASSLAVAGGEQFF
-	-	TRBV11-2	TRBJ1-1	TGTGCCAGCAGCCCGCCCCCCGGACAGTTCACTGAAGCTTTCTTT	CASSPPPGQFTEAFF
-	TRBD1	TRBV6-5	TRBJ2-7	TGTGCCAGCAGACTCGACAGGGGAAACTACGAGCAGTACTTC	CASRLDRGNYEQYF
-	TRBD1	TRBV3-1/TRBV3-2	TRBJ2-5	TGTGCCAGCAGCCAAGAAGCAGGGGGAAAAAGAGAGACCCAGTACTTC	CASSQEAGGKRETQYF
-	-	TRBV30	TRBJ1-1	TGTGCCTGGAGTGTCCTCCAGGGGGAAGCTTTCTTT	CAWSVLQGEAFF
-	-	TRBV7-8	TRBJ2-5	TGTGCCAGCAGCGGTCTAGAAATGTCAGAGACCCAGTACTTC	CASSGLEMSETQYF
-	TRBD1	TRBV2	TRBJ1-1	TGTGCCAGCAGTGCACAGGGGAGCATGAACACTGAAGCTTTCTTT	CASSAQGSMNTEAFF
-	TRBD1	TRBV2	TRBJ1-2	TGTGCCAGCGGAGAAACAGGGGTCTACACCTTC	CASGETGVYTF
-	-	TRBV6-5	TRBJ1-5	TGTGCCAGCAGAAGACACGGCATCAATCAGCCCCAGCATTTT	CASRRHGINQPQHF
-	-	TRBV5-1	TRBJ1-1	TGCGCCAGCAAAAGACAGGAGAACACTGAAGCTTTCTTT	CASKRQENTEAFF
-	TRBD1	TRBV4-2	TRBJ1-2	TGTGCCAGCAGTCATGACAGGGGGCTAAGGGGTGGCTACACCTTC	CASSHDRGLRGGYTF
-	-	TRBV6-5	TRBJ1-6	TGTGCCAGCAGTTTCCTCAGGGGATTAAATTCACCCCTCCACTTT	CASSFLRGLNSPLHF
-	TRBD1	TRBV7-8	TRBJ1-5	TGTGCCAGCAGCCCGGACAGGGTTCATCAGCCCCAGCATTTT	CASSPDRVHQPQHF
-	TRBD1	TRBV5-1	TRBJ1-5	TGCGCCAGCAGCCCGACAGGGGTCAGCAATCAGCCCCAGCATTTT	CASSPTGVSNQPQHF
once	TRBD2	TRBV11-2	TRBJ2-1	TGTGCCAGCAGCTTAGAGAGGGGCAGCGGGGCGTTCTTC	CASSLERGSGAFF
-	-	TRBV5-6	TRBJ1-1	TGTGCCAGCAGCTTAAAGGGAGGGATCACTGAAGCTTTCTTT	CASSLKGGITEAFF
-	-	TRBV5-1	TRBJ2-1	TGCGCCAGCAGCTTGGGGGGCGGCTACAATGAGCAGTTCTTC	CASSLGGGYNEQFF
-	TRBD1	TRBV24-1	TRBJ2-5	TGTGCCACCAGTGACCGGGGACAGGGCGGAGAGACCCAGTACTTC	CATSDRGQGGETQYF
-	-	TRBV2	TRBJ1-3	TGTGCCAGCAGTACGACAAGAAACACCATATATTTT	CASSTTRNTIYF
-	-	TRBV2	TRBJ1-5	TGTGCCAGCAGTGAAGGCAGGTATCAGCCCCAGCATTTT	CASSEGRYQPQHF
few	-	TRBV6-1	TRBJ1-5	TGTGCCAGCAGTGAAGCCGTATGGAGGACAGTCAATCAGCCCCAGCATTTT	CASSEAVWRTVNQPQHF
-	-	TRBV5-5	TRBJ2-7	TGTGCCAGCAGCCCAGGGGAGAGGGAGCAGTACTTC	CASSPGEREQYF
-	-	TRBV12-3/TRBV12-4	TRBJ1-2	TGTGCCAGCAGTTTGAGTCAGGTGTATGGCTACACCTTC	CASSLSQVYGYTF
-	TRBD1	TRBV5-1	TRBJ2-1	TGCGCCAGCAGCTTGGTTCAGGGGGTATACAATGAGCAGTTCTTC	CASSLVQGVYNEQFF